This T cell receptor (beta chain) was documented in a study of blood T cells in healthy people across ages. The germline CDR1 and CDR2 sequences are DFQATT and SNEGSKA (reference sequence). The CDR3 has 14 amino acids. Trimming took 3 bases from V and 6 from J, leaving 17 bases between them. Then a second PCR, running about 6 to 11 cycles, was carried out with a sample-barcoded 5' primer and a J-beta primer mix. MiXCR was run by TCRdb on the 5' RACE reads, yielding one entry per CDR3 protein. This table holds around 1.1 million distinct CDR3 sequences, 30% to 40% found once. Sequenced input: blood. This receptor was obtained from a man aged 18 to 30 in good health. J is TRBJ1-2 and V is TRBV20-1, with D hard to call. The CDR3 sequence is CSASMAVQRDGYTF. The CDR3 bases are TGCAGTGCTAGTATGGCCGTGCAGAGGGATGGCTACACCTTC.